The rows below give T cell receptor beta chains drawn from one sample of a study of identical twins. TCRdb re-called the 5' RACE reads with MiXCR, one entry per CDR3 protein. The sample yields about 530,000 distinct CDR3 sequences, over 12% seen once. This sample also appeared in a second study, on yellow fever vaccine responses in identical twins.

The sequencing sample was made of CD4+ T cells sorted from blood. Receptor source: a woman aged 18 to 35 in good health. Both conserved end residues are part of each CDR3. A D gene is named only where the DNA matches it firmly. Size is stated for part of the rows, as once, few or many counts, or as a class when the clone is expanded.

TRBV2	few	11	TRBD2	TRBJ2-1	CASSEWLAASF	TGTGCCAGCAGTGAATGGCTAGCGGCCTCTTTC
TRBV9	NA	15	NA	TRBJ2-1	CASSIRDSLGNEQFF	TGTGCCAGCAGCATACGGGACTCCCTAGGCAATGAGCAGTTCTTC
TRBV11-3	few	16	NA	TRBJ1-5	CASSRAAEYSNQPQHF	TGTGCCAGCAGCAGGGCCGCCGAATATAGCAATCAGCCCCAGCATTTT
TRBV10-3	NA	15	NA	TRBJ2-3	CAISESAGVLDTQYF	TGTGCCATCAGTGAGTCGGCCGGGGTACTAGATACGCAGTATTTT
TRBV20-1	NA	16	TRBD2	TRBJ2-1	CSAIIPGLAGYNEQFF	TGCAGTGCGATTATTCCGGGACTAGCGGGTTACAATGAGCAGTTCTTC
TRBV5-1	few	14	TRBD1	TRBJ2-5	CASRTGGSQETQYF	TGCGCCAGCAGGACAGGGGGAAGTCAAGAGACCCAGTACTTC
TRBV6-2/TRBV6-3	NA	17	TRBD2	TRBJ2-7	CASSPSVSGRYIYEQYF	TGTGCCAGCAGTCCCTCGGTTAGCGGGAGGTATATATACGAGCAGTACTTC
TRBV6-2/TRBV6-3	NA	15	NA	TRBJ1-1	CASSTPGHKGAEAFF	TGTGCCAGCAGTACACCGGGTCACAAGGGCGCTGAAGCTTTCTTT
TRBV20-1	NA	18	TRBD2	TRBJ2-1	CSARDPRSSGGNNNEQFF	TGCAGTGCTAGAGATCCCCGGTCCAGCGGGGGGAACAACAATGAGCAGTTCTTC
TRBV7-9	few	12	NA	TRBJ1-1	CASSSHRNEAFF	TGTGCCAGCAGCTCCCACAGGAATGAAGCTTTCTTT
TRBV29-1	NA	14	TRBD1	TRBJ2-7	CSAGRDRGLYEQYF	TGCAGCGCCGGCCGGGACAGGGGGCTCTACGAGCAGTACTTC
TRBV20-1	NA	15	TRBD1	TRBJ1-1	CSASAGGASNTEAFF	TGCAGTGCTAGCGCAGGGGGTGCTTCGAACACTGAAGCTTTCTTT
TRBV12-3/TRBV12-4	many	14	TRBD1	TRBJ1-1	CASSRGQMNTEAFF	TGTGCCAGCAGTCGGGGACAGATGAACACTGAAGCTTTCTTT
TRBV5-5	NA	12	NA	TRBJ2-2	CASSFWGGELFF	TGTGCCAGCAGCTTTTGGGGCGGGGAGCTGTTTTTT
TRBV4-1	NA	19	TRBD2	TRBJ2-7	CASSYQSGTSGSHNYEQYF	TGCGCCAGCAGCTACCAGTCGGGGACTAGCGGGAGTCATAACTACGAGCAGTACTTC
TRBV28	few	15	NA	TRBJ1-4	CASSGGGAANEKLFF	TGTGCCAGCAGCGGCGGTGGGGCGGCTAATGAAAAACTGTTTTTT
TRBV12-3/TRBV12-4	many	13	NA	TRBJ2-7	CASSSGLYYEQYF	TGTGCCAGCAGTTCGGGACTTTACTACGAGCAGTACTTC